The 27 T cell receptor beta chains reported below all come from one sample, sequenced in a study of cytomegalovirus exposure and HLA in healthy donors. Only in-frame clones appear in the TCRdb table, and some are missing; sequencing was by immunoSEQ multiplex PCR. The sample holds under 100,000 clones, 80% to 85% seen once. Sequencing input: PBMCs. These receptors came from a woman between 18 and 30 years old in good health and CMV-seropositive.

The CDR3 sequence is CASMLGTDTQYF. DNA of the CDR3: TGTGCCAGCATGCTAGGCACAGATACGCAGTATTTT. The chain recombines TRBV28 with TRBJ2-3, with D uncertain. Trimming stripped 7 bases from V and 1 base from J, with 6 bases between. Germline lookup yields CDR1 MDHEN and CDR2 SYDVKM. The CDR3 sequence is 12 residues long.

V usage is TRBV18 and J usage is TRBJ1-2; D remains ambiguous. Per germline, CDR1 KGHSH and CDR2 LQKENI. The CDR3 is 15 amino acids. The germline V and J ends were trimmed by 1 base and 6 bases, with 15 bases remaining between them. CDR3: CASSPLTRDGNGYTF. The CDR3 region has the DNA TGTGCCAGCTCACCACTGACCCGGGATGGGAATGGCTACACCTTC. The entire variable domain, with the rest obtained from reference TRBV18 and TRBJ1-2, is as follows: NAGVMQNPRHLVRRRGQEARLRCSPMKGHSHVYWYRQLPEEGLKFMVYLQKENIIDESGMPKERFSAEFPKEGPSILRIQQVVRGDSAAYFCASSPLTRDGNGYTFGSGTRLTVV.

Written as DNA, the CDR3 is TGTGCCAGCAGTTTATTCAAGGACTATCACTATGGCTACACCTTC. Protein sequence: CASSLFKDYHYGYTF. The rearrangement joins TRBV27 to TRBJ1-2; D not resolved. This CDR3 region has 15 residues. The germline V and J ends were trimmed by 1 base and 3 bases, with 12 bases remaining between them. Germline lookup yields CDR1 MNHEY and CDR2 SMNVEV (reference sequence).

The CDR3 sequence is CASSDTAGANVGNTDTQYF. The CDR3 bases are TGTGCCAGCAGTGACACAGCGGGGGCTAACGTCGGGAACACAGATACGCAGTATTTT. The J gene is TRBJ2-3, the V gene TRBV6-4, with 8 bases aligning to TRBD2. Germline-derived CDR1 and CDR2 are MRHNA and SNTAGT. The CDR3 extends over 19 amino acids. V dropped 2 bases and J dropped 2; count of bases not matched to a gene: 15.

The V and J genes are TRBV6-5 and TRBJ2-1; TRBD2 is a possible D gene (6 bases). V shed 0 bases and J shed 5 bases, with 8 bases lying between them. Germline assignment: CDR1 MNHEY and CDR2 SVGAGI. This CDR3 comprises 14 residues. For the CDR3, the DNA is TGTGCCAGCAGTTACTCGTGGGGGGACAATGAGCAGTTCTTC. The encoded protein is CASSYSWGDNEQFF.

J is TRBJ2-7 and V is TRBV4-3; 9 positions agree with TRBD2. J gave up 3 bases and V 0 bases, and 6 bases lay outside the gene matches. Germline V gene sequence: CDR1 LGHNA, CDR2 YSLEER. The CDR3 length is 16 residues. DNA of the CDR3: TGCGCCAGCAGCCAAGATTGGCTAGCGGGAATCTACGAGCAGTACTTC. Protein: CASSQDWLAGIYEQYF.

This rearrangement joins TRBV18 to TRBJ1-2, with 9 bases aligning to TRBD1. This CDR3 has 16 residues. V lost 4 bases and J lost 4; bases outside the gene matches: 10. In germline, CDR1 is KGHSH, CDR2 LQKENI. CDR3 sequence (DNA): TGTGCCAGCTCACGAAGAATGGGACAGGGAAGCTATGGCTACACCTTC. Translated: CASSRRMGQGSYGYTF.

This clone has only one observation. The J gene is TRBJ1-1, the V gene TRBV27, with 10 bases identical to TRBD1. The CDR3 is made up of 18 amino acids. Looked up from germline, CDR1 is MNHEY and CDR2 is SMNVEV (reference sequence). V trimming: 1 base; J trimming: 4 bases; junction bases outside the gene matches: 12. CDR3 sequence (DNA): TGTGCCAGCAGTTTATTCCCAGACAGGGGGCCTTGCTGCACTGAAGCTTTCTTT. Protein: CASSLFPDRGPCCTEAFF.

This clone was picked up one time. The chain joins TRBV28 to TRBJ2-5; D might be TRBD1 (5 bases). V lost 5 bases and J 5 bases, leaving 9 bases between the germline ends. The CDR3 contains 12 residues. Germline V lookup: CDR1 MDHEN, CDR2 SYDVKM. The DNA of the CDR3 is TGTGCCAGCAGTGCGCCAGGGGAGACCCAGTACTTC. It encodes CASSAPGETQYF. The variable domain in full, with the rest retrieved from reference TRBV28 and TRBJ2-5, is DVKVTQSSRYLVKRTGEKVFLECVQDMDHENMFWYRQDPGLGLRLIYFSYDVKMKEKGDIPEGYSVSREKKERFSLILESASTNQTSMYLCASSAPGETQYFGPGTRLLVL.

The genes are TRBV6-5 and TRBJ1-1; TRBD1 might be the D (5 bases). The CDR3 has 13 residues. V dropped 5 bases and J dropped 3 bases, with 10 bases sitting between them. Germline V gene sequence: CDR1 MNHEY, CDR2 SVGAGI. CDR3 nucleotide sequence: TGTGCCAGCAGTGGCAGGGTCGACACTGAAGCTTTCTTT. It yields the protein CASSGRVDTEAFF.

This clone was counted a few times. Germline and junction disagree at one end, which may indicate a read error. CDR3 protein: CASTLLGPGELFF. The CDR3 DNA follows: TGTGCCAGCACCTTGCTGGGCCCCGGGGAGCTGTTTTTT. This rearrangement joins TRBV5-5 to TRBJ2-2; D is uncertain. CDR3 length: 13 amino acids. Germline lookup yields CDR1 SGHKS and CDR2 YYEKEE (reference sequence).

DNA for the CDR3: TGTGCCAGCAGCCCCACGGGGGGGCGTTGGCAAGAGACCCAGTACTTC. Protein product: CASSPTGGRWQETQYF. The J gene is TRBJ2-5, the V gene TRBV5-6; 8 bases agree with TRBD2. Germline V CDR1 and CDR2: SGHDT, YYEEEE. The CDR3 runs 16 residues. With 4 bases clipped from V and 2 bases from J, the junction kept 10 bases outside the gene matches. The complete variable domain, with remaining parts taken from reference TRBV5-6 and TRBJ2-5, reads DAGVTQSPTHLIKTRGQQVTLRCSPKSGHDTVSWYQQALGQGPQFIFQYYEEEERQRGNFPDRFSGHQFPNYSSELNVNALLLGDSALYLCASSPTGGRWQETQYFGPGTRLLVL.

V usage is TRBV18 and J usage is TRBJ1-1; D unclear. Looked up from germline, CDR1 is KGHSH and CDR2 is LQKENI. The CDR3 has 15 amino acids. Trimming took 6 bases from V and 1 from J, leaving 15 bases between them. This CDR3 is CASSLGSSGNTEAFF. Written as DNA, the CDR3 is TGTGCCAGCTCCCTGGGGAGTTCGGGGAACACTGAAGCTTTCTTT.

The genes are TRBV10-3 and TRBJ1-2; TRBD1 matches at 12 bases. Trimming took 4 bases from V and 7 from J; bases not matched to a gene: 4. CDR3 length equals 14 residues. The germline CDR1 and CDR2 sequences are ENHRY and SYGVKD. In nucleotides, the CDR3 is TGTGCCATCAGTGGGGACAGGGGGCAAGGTGGCTACACCTTC. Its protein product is CAISGDRGQGGYTF.

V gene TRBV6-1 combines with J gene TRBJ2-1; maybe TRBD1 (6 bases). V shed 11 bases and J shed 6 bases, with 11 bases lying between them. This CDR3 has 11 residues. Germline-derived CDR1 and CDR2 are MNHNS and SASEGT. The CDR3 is CAGRGGNEQFF. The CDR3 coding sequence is TGTGCCGGGCGAGGGGGCAATGAGCAGTTCTTC.

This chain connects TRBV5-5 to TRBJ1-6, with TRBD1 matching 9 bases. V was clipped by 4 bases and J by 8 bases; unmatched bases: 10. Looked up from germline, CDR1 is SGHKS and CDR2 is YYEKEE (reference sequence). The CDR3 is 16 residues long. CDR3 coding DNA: TGTGCCAGCAGCCCCCGGACAGGGGCAATTGATTCACCCCTCCACTTT. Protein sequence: CASSPRTGAIDSPLHF.

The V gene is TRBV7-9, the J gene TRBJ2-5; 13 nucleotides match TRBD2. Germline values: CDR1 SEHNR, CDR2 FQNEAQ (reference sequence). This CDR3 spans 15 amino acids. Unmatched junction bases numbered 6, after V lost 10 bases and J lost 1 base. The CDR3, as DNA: TGTGCCACCCAGGGACTAGCGGGGCTCCAAGAGACCCAGTACTTC. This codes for CATQGLAGLQETQYF.

This chain's CDR3 is CASSKVTVSKNIQYF. The CDR3 nucleotides read TGTGCCAGCAGTAAAGTGACAGTGTCCAAAAACATTCAGTACTTC. The chain combines TRBV28 with TRBJ2-4; D is possibly TRBD1 (5 bases). Trimming left V 5 bases short and J 2 bases short, with 13 bases between. CDR3 length: 15 residues. Germline assignment: CDR1 MDHEN and CDR2 SYDVKM.

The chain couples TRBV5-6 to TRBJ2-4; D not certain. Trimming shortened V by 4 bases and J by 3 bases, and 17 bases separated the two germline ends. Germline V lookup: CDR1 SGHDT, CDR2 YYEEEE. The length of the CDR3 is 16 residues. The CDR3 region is CASSLRLTSYKNIQYF. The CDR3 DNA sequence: TGTGCCAGCAGCCTGCGGCTAACTTCTTACAAAAACATTCAGTACTTC.

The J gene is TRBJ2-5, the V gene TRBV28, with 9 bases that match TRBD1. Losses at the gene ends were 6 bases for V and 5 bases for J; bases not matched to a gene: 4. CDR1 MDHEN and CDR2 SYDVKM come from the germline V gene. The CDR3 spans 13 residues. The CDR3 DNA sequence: TGTGCCAGCAGACCACAGGGGGCTGAGACCCAGTACTTC. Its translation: CASRPQGAETQYF.

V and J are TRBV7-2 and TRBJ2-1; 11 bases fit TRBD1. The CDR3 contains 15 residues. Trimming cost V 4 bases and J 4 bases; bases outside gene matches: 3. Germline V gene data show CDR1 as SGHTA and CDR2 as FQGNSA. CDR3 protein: CASSWGQGGYNEQFF. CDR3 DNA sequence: TGTGCCAGCAGCTGGGGACAGGGGGGGTACAATGAGCAGTTCTTC. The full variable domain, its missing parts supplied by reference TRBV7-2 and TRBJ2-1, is GAGVSQSPSNKVTEKGKDVELRCDPISGHTALYWYRQSLGQGLEFLIYFQGNSAPDKSGLPSDRFSAERTGGSVSTLTIQRTQQEDSAVYLCASSWGQGGYNEQFFGPGTRLTVL.

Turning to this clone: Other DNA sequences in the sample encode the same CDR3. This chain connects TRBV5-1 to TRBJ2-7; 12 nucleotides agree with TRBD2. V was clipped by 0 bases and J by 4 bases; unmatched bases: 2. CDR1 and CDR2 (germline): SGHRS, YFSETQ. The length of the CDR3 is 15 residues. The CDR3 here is CASSLGGLAGYEQYF. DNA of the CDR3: TGCGCCAGCAGCTTGGGAGGACTAGCGGGGTACGAGCAGTACTTC.

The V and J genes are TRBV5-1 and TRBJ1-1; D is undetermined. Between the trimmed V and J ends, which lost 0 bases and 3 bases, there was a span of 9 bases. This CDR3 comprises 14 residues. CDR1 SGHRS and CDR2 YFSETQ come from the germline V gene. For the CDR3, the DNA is TGCGCCAGCAGCTTGGAATCTCGGGACACTGAAGCTTTCTTT. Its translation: CASSLESRDTEAFF.

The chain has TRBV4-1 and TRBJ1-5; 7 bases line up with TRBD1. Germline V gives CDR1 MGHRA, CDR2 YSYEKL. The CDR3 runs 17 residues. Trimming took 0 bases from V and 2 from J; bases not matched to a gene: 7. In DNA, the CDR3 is TGCGCCAGCAGCCAAGATGTGGGGGGACAGCGCAATCAGCCCCAGCATTTT. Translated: CASSQDVGGQRNQPQHF.

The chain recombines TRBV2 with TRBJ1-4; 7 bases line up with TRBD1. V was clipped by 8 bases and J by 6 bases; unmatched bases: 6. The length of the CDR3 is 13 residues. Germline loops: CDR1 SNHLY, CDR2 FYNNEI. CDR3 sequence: CASLGQVYEKLFF. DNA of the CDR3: TGTGCCAGCTTAGGACAGGTGTATGAAAAACTGTTTTTT.

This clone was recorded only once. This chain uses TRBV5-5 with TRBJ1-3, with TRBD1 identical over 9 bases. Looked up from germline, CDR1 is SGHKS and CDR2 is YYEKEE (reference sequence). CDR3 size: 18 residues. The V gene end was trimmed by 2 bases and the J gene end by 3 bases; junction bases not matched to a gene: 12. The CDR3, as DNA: TGTGCCAGCAGCTTCCGGGACAGGGCTACGTGGGGTGGAAACACCATATATTTT. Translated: CASSFRDRATWGGNTIYF.

The CDR3 coding sequence is TGTGCCAGCAGCCAGGGACAGCTGAACACTGAAGCTTTCTTT. Translation: CASSQGQLNTEAFF. This chain connects TRBV7-9 to TRBJ1-1; TRBD1 matches at 7 bases. The CDR3 loop spans 14 amino acids. Per the germline V gene, CDR1 is SEHNR and CDR2 is FQNEAQ (reference sequence). V lost 5 bases and J lost 0; bases outside the gene matches: 3. The whole variable domain, remainder taken from reference TRBV7-9 and TRBJ1-1, is DTGVSQNPRHKITKRGQNVTFRCDPISEHNRLYWYRQTLGQGPEFLTYFQNEAQLEKSRLLSDRFSAERPKGSFSTLEIQRTEQGDSAMYLCASSQGQLNTEAFFGQGTRLTVV.